This T cell receptor (beta chain) was identified in a study of beta chain features in type 1 diabetes. Study-level findings and limits: Researchers report that Type 1 diabetes patients had moderately but significantly shorter TCRB CDR3s across all four CD4+ subsets. Reads derived from cDNA could over-represent cells showing high TCR expression. HLA effects on TCRB rearrangement stayed unresolved here. VDJ junctions from type 1 diabetes patients carried fewer insertions and larger deletions.

For this clone: What it binds is not known.

The sequenced template was cDNA made from the entire isolated RNA. Measured with immunoSEQ multiplex PCR; TCRdb has only the in-frame clones, and not every one. Found here are about 340,000 clones, roughly 14% of them singletons; the top ten hold over 0.014%. This CDR3 region has 15 residues. Germline trimming cut 4 bases from V and 11 bases from J; bases unmatched to any gene: 15. CDR1 is SGHRS, CDR2 YFSETQ, per germline. This receptor was identified in a young woman with type 1 diabetes. The sample taken for sequencing was naive CD4+ T cells from blood. The chain carries TRBV5-1 and TRBJ1-5; 7 nucleotides match TRBD1. The CDR3 spells CASSLTGLSNQAQHF. CDR3 coding DNA: TGCGCCAGCAGCCTGACAGGGTTGTCGAATCAAGCCCAGCATTTT.